This T cell receptor (beta chain) was identified during a study of T cell responses to AZD1222 COVID-19 vaccine. Study-level findings and limits: The study found vaccine-associated CD4 TCRs spanning spike, dominant at 160-218 and 743-854. Reportedly, close to half of spike-specific TCRs are directed against unmutated variant regions. Repertoires were obtained only post-peak T cell response.

Some clones are missing from TCRdb's copy, which holds only in-frame ones; the method was immunoSEQ multiplex PCR. The table lists about 99,000 clones, 90% to 95% of them singletons. V was trimmed by 0 bases and J by 8 bases, leaving 13 bases between them. The CDR3 runs 14 residues. Germline V CDR1 and CDR2: ENHRY, SYGVKD. A note on this clone: The antigen is unknown.

The chain combines TRBV10-3 with TRBJ1-2; TRBD1 is a possible D gene (6 bases). The sequenced sample was peripheral blood, obtained 28 days after the second AZD1222 dose. The clonotype was recovered from an adult who received the AZD1222 COVID-19 vaccine. The CDR3 region is CAISESGQRQGYTF. For the CDR3, the DNA is TGTGCCATCAGTGAGTCAGGACAGCGGCAGGGCTACACCTTC.